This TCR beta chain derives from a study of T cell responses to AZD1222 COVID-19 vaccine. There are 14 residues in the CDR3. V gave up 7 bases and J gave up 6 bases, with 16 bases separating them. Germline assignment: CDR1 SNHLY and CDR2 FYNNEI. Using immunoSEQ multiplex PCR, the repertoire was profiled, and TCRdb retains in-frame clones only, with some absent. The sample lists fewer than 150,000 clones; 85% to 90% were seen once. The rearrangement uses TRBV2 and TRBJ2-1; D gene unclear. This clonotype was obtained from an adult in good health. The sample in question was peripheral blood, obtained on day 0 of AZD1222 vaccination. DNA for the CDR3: TGTGCCAGCACCCTAGAAGCCTGGCGCAATGAGCAGTTCTTC. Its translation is CASTLEAWRNEQFF.